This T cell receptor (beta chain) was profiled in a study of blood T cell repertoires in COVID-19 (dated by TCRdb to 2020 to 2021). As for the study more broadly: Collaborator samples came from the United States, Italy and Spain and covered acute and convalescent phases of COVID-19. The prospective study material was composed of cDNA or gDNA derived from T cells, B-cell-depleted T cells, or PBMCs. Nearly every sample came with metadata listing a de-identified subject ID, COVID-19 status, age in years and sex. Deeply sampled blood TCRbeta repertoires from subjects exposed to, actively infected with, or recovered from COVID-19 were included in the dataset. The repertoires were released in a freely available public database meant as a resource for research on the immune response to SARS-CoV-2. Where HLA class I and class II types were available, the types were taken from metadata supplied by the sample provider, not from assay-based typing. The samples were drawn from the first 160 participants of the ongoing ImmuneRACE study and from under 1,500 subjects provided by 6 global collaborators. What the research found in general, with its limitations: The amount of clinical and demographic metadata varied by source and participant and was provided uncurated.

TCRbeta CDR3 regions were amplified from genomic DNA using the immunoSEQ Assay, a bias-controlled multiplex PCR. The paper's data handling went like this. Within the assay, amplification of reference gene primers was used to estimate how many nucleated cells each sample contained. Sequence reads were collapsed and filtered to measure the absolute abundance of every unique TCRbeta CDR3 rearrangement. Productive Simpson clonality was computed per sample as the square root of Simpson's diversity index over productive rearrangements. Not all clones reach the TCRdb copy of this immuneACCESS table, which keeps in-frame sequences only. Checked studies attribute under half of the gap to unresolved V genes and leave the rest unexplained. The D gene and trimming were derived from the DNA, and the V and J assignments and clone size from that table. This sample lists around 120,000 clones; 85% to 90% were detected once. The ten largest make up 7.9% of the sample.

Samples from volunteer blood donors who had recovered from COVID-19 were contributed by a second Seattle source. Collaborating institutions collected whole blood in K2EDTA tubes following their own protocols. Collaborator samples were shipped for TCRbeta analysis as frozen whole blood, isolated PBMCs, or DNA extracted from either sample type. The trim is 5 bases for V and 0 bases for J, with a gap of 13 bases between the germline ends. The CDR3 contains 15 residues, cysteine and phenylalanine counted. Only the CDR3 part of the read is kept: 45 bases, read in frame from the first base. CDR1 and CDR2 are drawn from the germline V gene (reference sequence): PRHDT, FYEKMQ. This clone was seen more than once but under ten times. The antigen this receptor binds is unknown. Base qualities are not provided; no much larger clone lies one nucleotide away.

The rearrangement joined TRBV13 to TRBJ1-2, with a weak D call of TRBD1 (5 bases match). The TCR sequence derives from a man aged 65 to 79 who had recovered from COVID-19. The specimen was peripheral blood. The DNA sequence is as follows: TGTGCCAGCAGCCTCGGGGGGATTACTAACTATGGCTACACCTTC. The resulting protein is CASSLGGITNYGYTF.